This T cell receptor (beta chain) was found in a study of a mutant IDH1 vaccine in newly diagnosed glioma. Study background: Those enrolled had earlier been treated with radiotherapy, temozolomide, or both, mostly both. The study, taken as a whole, reports: Pseudoprogression seemingly bore no relation to changes in top peripheral T cell clonotypes.

Profiled with immunoSEQ multiplex PCR; TCRdb holds only in-frame clones, not every one. The sample includes 25,000 to 40,000 clones, roughly 80% seen only once; the top ten take about 10%. A note on this clone: Its antigen is still unknown.

As to time point: week 35, safety follow-up. A 20-mer mutant IDH1 peptide at 300 ug was injected subcutaneously with topical imiquimod. V was cut by 1 base and J by 0 bases, with 5 bases left in between. CDR1 is SGHDT and CDR2 is YYEEEE in the germline V gene. The CDR3 has 15 residues. The sequenced sample was PBMCs, obtained from a glioma patient whose treatment included an IDH1 peptide vaccine. The chain combines TRBV5-6 with TRBJ1-6, with D hard to call. The sequence derives from a woman between 40 and 50 years old with glioma. CDR3 sequence (DNA): TGTGCCAGCAGCTTGAGGAGCTCCTATAATTCACCCCTCCACTTT. It encodes CASSLRSSYNSPLHF.